The 2 T cell receptor beta chains presented below share a single source sample, sequenced in a study of PD-L1 blockade in urothelial cancer. Sequencing used immunoSEQ multiplex PCR; TCRdb keeps in-frame clones, though not all of them. This table holds about 72,000 clones, around 84% found once. This material consisted of PBMCs, taken around atezolizumab (anti-PD-L1) treatment. The receptors derive from a man between 65 and 85 years old with urothelial cancer.

This chain connects TRBV5-1 to TRBJ2-2; 8 nucleotides agree with TRBD1. This CDR3 has 16 residues. V shed 0 bases and J 5 bases; nucleotides not matched to a gene: 6. Germline values: CDR1 SGHRS, CDR2 YFSETQ. The CDR3 sequence: CASSLVGQGATGELFF. The CDR3 nucleotides read TGCGCCAGCAGCTTGGTGGGGCAGGGGGCGACCGGGGAGCTGTTTTTT.

The V and J genes are TRBV6-1 and TRBJ2-1; 16 bases fit TRBD2. The trim removed 4 bases at V and 7 bases at J, leaving 4 bases unmatched. This CDR3 is 16 amino acids long. Germline values: CDR1 MNHNS, CDR2 SASEGT. The CDR3 DNA reads TGTGCCAGCAGTGCGGGACTAGCGGGAGGGCCGAATGAGCAGTTCTTC. Translating it yields CASSAGLAGGPNEQFF.